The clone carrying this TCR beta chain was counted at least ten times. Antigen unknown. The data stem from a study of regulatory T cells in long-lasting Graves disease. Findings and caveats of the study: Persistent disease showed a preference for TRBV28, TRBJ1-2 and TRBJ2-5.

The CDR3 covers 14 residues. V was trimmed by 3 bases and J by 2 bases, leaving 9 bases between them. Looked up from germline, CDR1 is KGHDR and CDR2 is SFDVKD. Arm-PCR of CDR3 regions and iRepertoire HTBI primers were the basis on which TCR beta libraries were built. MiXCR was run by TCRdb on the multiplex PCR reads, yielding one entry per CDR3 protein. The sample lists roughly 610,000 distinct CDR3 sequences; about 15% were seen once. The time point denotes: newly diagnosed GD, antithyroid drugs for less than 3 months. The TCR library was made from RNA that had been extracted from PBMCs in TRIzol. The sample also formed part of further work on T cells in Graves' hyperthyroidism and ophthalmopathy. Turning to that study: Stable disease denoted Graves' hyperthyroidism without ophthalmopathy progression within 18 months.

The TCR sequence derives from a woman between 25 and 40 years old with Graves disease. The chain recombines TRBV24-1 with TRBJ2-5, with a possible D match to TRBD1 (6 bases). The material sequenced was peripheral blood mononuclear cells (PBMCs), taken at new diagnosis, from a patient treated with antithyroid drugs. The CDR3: CATSDRTEQETQYF. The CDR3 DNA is TGTGCCACCAGTGATAGGACAGAGCAAGAGACCCAGTACTTC.